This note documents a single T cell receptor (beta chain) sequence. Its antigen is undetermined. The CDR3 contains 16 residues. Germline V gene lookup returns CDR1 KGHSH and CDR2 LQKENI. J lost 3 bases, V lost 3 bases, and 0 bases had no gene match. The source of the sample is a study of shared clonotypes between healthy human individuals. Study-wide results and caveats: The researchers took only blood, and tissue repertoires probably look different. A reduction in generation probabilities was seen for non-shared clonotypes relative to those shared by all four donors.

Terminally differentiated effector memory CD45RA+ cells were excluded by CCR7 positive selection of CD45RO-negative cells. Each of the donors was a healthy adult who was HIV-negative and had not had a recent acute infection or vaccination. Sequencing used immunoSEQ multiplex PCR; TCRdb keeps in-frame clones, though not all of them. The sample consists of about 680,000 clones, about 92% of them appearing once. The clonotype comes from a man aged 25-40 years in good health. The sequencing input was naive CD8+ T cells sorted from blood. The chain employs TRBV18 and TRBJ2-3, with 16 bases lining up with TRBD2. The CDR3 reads CASSPGLAGGTDTQYF. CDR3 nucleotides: TGTGCCAGCTCACCGGGACTAGCGGGAGGGACAGATACGCAGTATTTT.